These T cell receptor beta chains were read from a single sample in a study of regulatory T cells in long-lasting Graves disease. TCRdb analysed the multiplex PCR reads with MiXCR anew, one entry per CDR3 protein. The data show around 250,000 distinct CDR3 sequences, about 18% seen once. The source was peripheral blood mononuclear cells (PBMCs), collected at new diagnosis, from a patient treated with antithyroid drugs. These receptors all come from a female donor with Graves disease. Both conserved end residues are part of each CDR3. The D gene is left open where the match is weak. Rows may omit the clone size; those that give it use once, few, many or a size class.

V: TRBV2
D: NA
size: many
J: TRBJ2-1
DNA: TGTGCCAGCGGGGTTTTCGATGAGCAGTTCTTC
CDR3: CASGVFDEQFF

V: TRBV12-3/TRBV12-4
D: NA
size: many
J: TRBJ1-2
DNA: TGTGCCAGCAGCAAGGGGGGAGTGGGCTATGGCTACACCTTC
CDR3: CASSKGGVGYGYTF

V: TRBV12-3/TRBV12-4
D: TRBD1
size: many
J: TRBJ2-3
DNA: TGTGCCAGCAGTTTAGGGACAGGGAGAGGAGATACGCAGTATTTT
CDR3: CASSLGTGRGDTQYF

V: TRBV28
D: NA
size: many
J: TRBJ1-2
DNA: TGTGCCAGCAGCCCCGGTCTATCGACCGACTATGGCTACACCTTC
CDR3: CASSPGLSTDYGYTF

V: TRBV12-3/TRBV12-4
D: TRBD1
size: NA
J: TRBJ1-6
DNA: TGTGCCAGCGGGACAGGGGATTCACCCCTCCACTTT
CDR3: CASGTGDSPLHF

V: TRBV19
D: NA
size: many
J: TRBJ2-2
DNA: TGTGCCAGTAGTATAAGCCCCCACACCGGGGAGCTGTTTTTT
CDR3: CASSISPHTGELFF

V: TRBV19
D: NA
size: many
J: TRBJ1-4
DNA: TGTGCCAGTAGCCCTAGGGAGGGTGGGAAAACTAATGAAAAACTGTTTTTT
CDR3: CASSPREGGKTNEKLFF

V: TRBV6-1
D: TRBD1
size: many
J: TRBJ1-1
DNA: TGTGCCAGCAGCCTTGGACAGGGGAAAGGCTGGGGGTCTGAAGCTTTCTTT
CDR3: CASSLGQGKGWGSEAFF

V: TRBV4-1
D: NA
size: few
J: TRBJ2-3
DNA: TGCGCCAGCAGCCAACTCCAGGAGGGTCCAGATACGCAGTATTTT
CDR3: CASSQLQEGPDTQYF

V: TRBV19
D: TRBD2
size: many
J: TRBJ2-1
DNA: TGTGCCAGTCAGGCCACTAGCGGGAACTTCAATGAGCAGTTCTTC
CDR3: CASQATSGNFNEQFF

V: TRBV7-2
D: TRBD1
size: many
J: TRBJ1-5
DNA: TGTGCCAGCAGCCTTGGGACAGTCAATAAGCCCCAGCATTTT
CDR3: CASSLGTVNKPQHF

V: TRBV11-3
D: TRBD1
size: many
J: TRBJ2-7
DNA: TGTGCCAGCAGGGACCGGGACAGGACCTACGAGCAGTACTTC
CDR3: CASRDRDRTYEQYF

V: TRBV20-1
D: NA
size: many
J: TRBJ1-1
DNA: TGCAGTGCTAGGGGGGCCAGGACGAACACTGAAGCTTTCTTT
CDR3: CSARGARTNTEAFF

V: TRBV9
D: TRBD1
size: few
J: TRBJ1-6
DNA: TGTGCCAGCAGCCAGGGGGCAGTTAATTCACCCCTCCACTTT
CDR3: CASSQGAVNSPLHF

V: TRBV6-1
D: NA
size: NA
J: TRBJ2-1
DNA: TGTGCCAGCAGTCCCCGGACTATGTGGGACAATGAGCAGTTCTTC
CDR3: CASSPRTMWDNEQFF

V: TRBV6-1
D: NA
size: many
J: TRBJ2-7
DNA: TGTGCCAGCAGGGGGTTCGCCGCGGGATACTACGAGCAGTACTTC
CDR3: CASRGFAAGYYEQYF

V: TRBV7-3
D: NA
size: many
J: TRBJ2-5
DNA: TGTGCCAGCAGCTTACCCCGGGCAGGAGATCAAGAGACCCAGTACTTC
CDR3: CASSLPRAGDQETQYF

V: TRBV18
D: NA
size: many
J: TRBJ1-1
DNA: TGTGCCAGCTCACCATCGAAGGACCTGAACACTGAAGCTTTCTTT
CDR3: CASSPSKDLNTEAFF

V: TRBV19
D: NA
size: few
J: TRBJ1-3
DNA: TGTGCCAGTACCTTTCCTACTCACCGGGCAGGCGAACAACGAAACACCATATATTTT
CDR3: CASTFPTHRAGEQRNTIYF

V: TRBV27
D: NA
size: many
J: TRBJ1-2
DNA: TGTGCCAGCAGTTCCGGGTTGGTCGGTGGCTACACCTTC
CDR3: CASSSGLVGGYTF

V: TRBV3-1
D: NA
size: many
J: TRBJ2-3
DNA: TGTGCCAGCAGCCAAAAGGCTGGGCGGGACTCCACAGATACGCAGTATTTT
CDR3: CASSQKAGRDSTDTQYF

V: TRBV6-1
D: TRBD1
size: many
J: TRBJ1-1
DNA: TGTGCCAGCAGTACGATAACAGGGGAGACTTTT
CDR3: CASSTITGETF

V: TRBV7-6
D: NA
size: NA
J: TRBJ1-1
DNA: TGTGCCAGCAGCTACAAGACAGGCGGGTGGACGGACACTGAAGCTTTCTTT
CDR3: CASSYKTGGWTDTEAFF

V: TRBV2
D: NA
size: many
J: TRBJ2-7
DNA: TGTGCCAGCAGTGTGAGGGGGTGGATCGGTTACGAGCAGTACTTC
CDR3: CASSVRGWIGYEQYF

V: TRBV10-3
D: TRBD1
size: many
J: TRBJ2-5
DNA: TGTGCCATCAGGGGAACAGGGACAGGGGACGGAGAGACCCAGTACTTC
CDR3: CAIRGTGTGDGETQYF

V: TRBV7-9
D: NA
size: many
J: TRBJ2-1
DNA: TGTGCCAGCAGTTCCGGGACGTCGGGCAATGAGCAGTTCTTC
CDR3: CASSSGTSGNEQFF

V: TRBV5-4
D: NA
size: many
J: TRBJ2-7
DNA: TGTGCCAGCAGCCGGCGGGCAGGGAGAGGGAGGATAGCGTACGAGCAGTACTTC
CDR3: CASSRRAGRGRIAYEQYF

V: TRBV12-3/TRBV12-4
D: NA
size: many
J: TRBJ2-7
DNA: TGTGCCAGCAGTTTTTGGGGGTCCAAATACGAGCAGTACTTC
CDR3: CASSFWGSKYEQYF

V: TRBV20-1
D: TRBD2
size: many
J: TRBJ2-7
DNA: TGCAGTGCTAGTAGCGGGAGTAATCGCGAGCAGTACTTC
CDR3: CSASSGSNREQYF

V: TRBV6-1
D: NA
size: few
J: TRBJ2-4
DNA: TGTGCCAGCATGGAAGGGCTTGGCATTCAGTACTTC
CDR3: CASMEGLGIQYF

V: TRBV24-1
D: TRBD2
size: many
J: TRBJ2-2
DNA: TGTGCCACCAGTGATGGCCTAGCGGGAAACACCGGGGAGCTGTTTTTT
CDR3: CATSDGLAGNTGELFF

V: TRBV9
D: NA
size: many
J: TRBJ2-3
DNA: TGTGCCAGCAGCACCTCTCTGGTCACAGATACGCAGTATTTT
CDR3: CASSTSLVTDTQYF

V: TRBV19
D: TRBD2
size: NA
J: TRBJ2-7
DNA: TGTGCCAGTAGTATAGATTGGGGGACTAGCGGGAGGGCCGGGTACGAGCAGTACTTC
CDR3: CASSIDWGTSGRAGYEQYF

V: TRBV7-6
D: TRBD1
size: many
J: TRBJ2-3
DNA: TGTGCCAGCAGCTTAGGACAGGGGGCGCGGGCAGATACGCAGTATTTT
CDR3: CASSLGQGARADTQYF

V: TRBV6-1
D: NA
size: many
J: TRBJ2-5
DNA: TGTGCCAGCTTGGGACTGAGATTTCAAGAGACCCAGTACTTC
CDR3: CASLGLRFQETQYF

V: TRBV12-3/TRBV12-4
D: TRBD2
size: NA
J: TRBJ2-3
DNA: TGTGCCAGCAGTCCCGGGGGGACTACCCCATTTGATACGCAGTATTTT
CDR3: CASSPGGTTPFDTQYF

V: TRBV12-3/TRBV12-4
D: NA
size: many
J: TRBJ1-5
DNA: TGTGCCAGCAGTCTGGACGCTCAAACGCCCCAGCATTTT
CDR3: CASSLDAQTPQHF

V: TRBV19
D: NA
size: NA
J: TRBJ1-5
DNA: TGTGCCAGTAGTATTCTTTCGGGTCAGCCCCAGCATTTT
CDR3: CASSILSGQPQHF

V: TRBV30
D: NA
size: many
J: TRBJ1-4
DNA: TGTGCCTGGAGTGATGACAGAGACTCGACAACTAATGAAAAACTGTTTTTT
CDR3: CAWSDDRDSTTNEKLFF

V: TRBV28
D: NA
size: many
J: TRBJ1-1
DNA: TGTGCCAGTTTAAGCAGGGGTTACACTGAAGCTTTCTTT
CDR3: CASLSRGYTEAFF

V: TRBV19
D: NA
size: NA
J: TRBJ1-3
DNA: TGTGCCAGTAGTATACACGTTTACGGAAACACCATATATTTT
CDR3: CASSIHVYGNTIYF

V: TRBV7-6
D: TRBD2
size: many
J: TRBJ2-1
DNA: TGTGCCAGCAGATTAGCACCGGCTAGCGGGAGGAATGAGCAGTTCTTC
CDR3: CASRLAPASGRNEQFF

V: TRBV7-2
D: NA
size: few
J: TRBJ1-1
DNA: TGTGCCAGCAGCTTAGCAGGTGGGGCTTTCTTT
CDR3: CASSLAGGAFF